Listed below are T cell receptor beta chains from one sample, sequenced in a study of tumor-infiltrating lymphocytes in oesophageal squamous cell carcinoma. TCRdb re-called the PCR reads with MiXCR, one entry per CDR3 protein. This sample has about 12,000 distinct CDR3 sequences, with around 48% found just once. The sequencing input was esophageal tumor tissue. The receptors come from a female donor with esophageal squamous cell carcinoma. Each CDR3 is given with its conserved first and last residue.

TRBV5-1	TRBJ2-3	CASSLDGGAADTQYF
TRBV7-9	TRBJ1-2	CASSLSAGNYGYTF
TRBV7-3	-	CASSSAPSSYNEQFF
TRBV7-3	TRBJ2-5	CASSLGSGQETQYF
TRBV28	TRBJ2-3	CASSRDRGWTDTQYF
TRBV7-6	TRBJ2-5	CASSPRGDRVRGETQYF
TRBV12-3/TRBV12-4	TRBJ2-1	CASSFSAGVNEQFF
TRBV6-5	TRBJ1-5	CASSPSLSYSNQPQHF
TRBV7-7	TRBJ2-1	CASSLTRLAGGRNEQFF
TRBV7-3	-	CASSPSNNEQFF
TRBV6-6	TRBJ1-1	CASSYSILGTALEAFF
TRBV12-3/TRBV12-4	TRBJ2-3	CASSPGQGAKAVHTDTQYF
TRBV6-6	TRBJ2-5	CASSYAETQYF
TRBV11-1	TRBJ2-5	CASSPGTVETQYF
TRBV5-8	TRBJ1-1	CASSLEAGLNTEAFF
TRBV11-1	TRBJ2-5	CASSFPGTSGDYNEQYF
TRBV28	TRBJ2-5	CASSSGSQETQYF
TRBV24-1	TRBJ2-1	CATSDTTTGSSYNEQFF